These 28 T cell receptor beta chains were sequenced from one sample in a study of blood T cell repertoires in COVID-19. Assay: immunoSEQ multiplex PCR; the TCRdb copy retains only in-frame clones and omits some. The sample yields about 240,000 clones, approximately 86% seen once. The sequenced material came from peripheral blood. All receptors derive from a woman aged 70-85 years with active or convalescent COVID-19.

The chain links TRBV28 to TRBJ2-1; 7 bases match TRBD1. There are 15 residues in the CDR3. Germline V lookup: CDR1 MDHEN, CDR2 SYDVKM. Trimming removed 4 bases from V and 7 bases from J; junction bases left unmatched: 10. CDR3 sequence (DNA): TGTGCCAGCAGTTCGACAGGGCCGAGGGGGAATGAGCAGTTCTTC. Residues: CASSSTGPRGNEQFF.

This clone was picked up a small number of times. This sequence joins TRBV27 and TRBJ1-6, with 11 bases fitting TRBD1. V shed 5 bases, J shed 7 bases, and the junction held 10 bases outside the gene matches. The V gene's germline CDR1 is MNHEY and CDR2 SMNVEV (reference sequence). CDR3 size: 17 residues. CDR3 DNA sequence: TGTGCCAGCAGTGCTCTCTACCGGACAGGGGGCAATTCACCCCTCCACTTT. This sequence encodes CASSALYRTGGNSPLHF.

V and J are TRBV19 and TRBJ1-6, with TRBD1 identical over 10 bases. In germline, CDR1 is LNHDA, CDR2 SQIVND (reference sequence). This CDR3 has 15 amino acids. The V segment lost 6 bases and the J segment 9 bases; nucleotides outside the gene matches: 8. CDR3 region: CASRPDRGLGSPLHF. CDR3 nucleotide sequence: TGTGCCAGTAGGCCCGACAGGGGGCTCGGTTCACCCCTCCACTTT.

Only one count was recorded for this clone. The rearrangement uses TRBV7-9 and TRBJ2-3; 14 nucleotides match TRBD2. CDR3 size: 17 residues. The V and J ends lost 4 bases and 1 base, in that order; junction bases with no gene match: 4. Germline V lookup: CDR1 SEHNR, CDR2 FQNEAQ (reference sequence). CDR3 sequence: CASSWTSGGFGTDTQYF. CDR3 in DNA: TGTGCCAGCAGCTGGACTAGCGGGGGGTTCGGCACAGATACGCAGTATTTT.

This clone was counted between two and nine times. This chain links TRBV5-4 with TRBJ1-1, with a weak D call TRBD1 (6 bases). The V gene lost 4 bases and the J gene lost 1 base, with 8 bases spanning the gap. The CDR3 runs to 13 residues. The germline V gene has CDR1 SGHNT and CDR2 YYREEE (reference sequence). CDR3 bases: TGTGCCAGCAGCCCGGGACAGAACACTGAAGCTTTCTTT. Encoded protein: CASSPGQNTEAFF.

V usage is TRBV6-2 or TRBV6-3 and J usage is TRBJ1-2, with D tentatively TRBD1 (6 bases). From germline, CDR1 is MNHEY and CDR2 SVGEGT. The V end lost 4 bases, the J end lost 4 bases, and 16 bases lay between the germline ends. CDR3 length: 15 residues. CDR3 region: CASSFPGEIFYGYTF. CDR3 sequence (DNA): TGTGCCAGCAGTTTCCCAGGGGAGATTTTCTATGGCTACACCTTC.

The CDR3: CASSVQGYEQYF. The CDR3 DNA is TGTGCCAGCAGTGTACAGGGCTACGAGCAGTACTTC. The chain couples TRBV2 to TRBJ2-7, with D perhaps matching TRBD1 (6 bases). The CDR3 runs to 12 residues. Germline CDR1 is SNHLY and CDR2 is FYNNEI. Deletions cut 4 bases from V and 3 bases from J, with 7 bases between.

V usage is TRBV5-4 and J usage is TRBJ1-3, with 7 bases aligning to TRBD1. CDR3 length: 19 residues. CDR1 is SGHNT, CDR2 YYREEE, per germline (reference sequence). J lost 0 bases, V lost 4 bases, and 16 bases had no gene match. CDR3 bases: TGTGCCAGCAGCCTACGCACCGGGACAGCAGTTCTCTCTGGAAACACCATATATTTT. This translates into CASSLRTGTAVLSGNTIYF.

The V gene is TRBV4-1, the J gene TRBJ2-7, with TRBD2 matching 9 bases. Germline trimming cut 5 bases from V and 3 bases from J; bases unmatched to any gene: 8. This CDR3 is built from 15 residues. The germline gives CDR1 MGHRA, CDR2 YSYEKL. The CDR3: CASSSLAGVFYEQYF. CDR3 bases: TGCGCCAGCAGCTCTTTAGCGGGGGTTTTCTACGAGCAGTACTTC.

The chain links TRBV7-2 to TRBJ1-2; a weak D match, TRBD1 (5 bases). The CDR3 sequence is 15 residues long. Trimming took 5 bases from V and 0 from J, leaving 13 bases between them. Germline CDR1 SGHTA, CDR2 FQGNSA. This chain's CDR3 is CASSPSTDSNYGYTF. In nucleotides, the CDR3 is TGTGCCAGCAGCCCCTCGACAGATTCTAACTATGGCTACACCTTC.

The genes are TRBV29-1 and TRBJ2-7; D perhaps matches TRBD1 (6 bases). Germline V lookup: CDR1 SQVTM, CDR2 ANQGSEA. The V end was cut by 7 bases, the J end by 5 bases, with 21 bases between. The CDR3 has 14 amino acids. The CDR3 sequence: CSAMLTGNLHEQYF. DNA for the CDR3: TGCAGCGCCATGCTTACAGGGAATTTACACGAGCAGTACTTC.

This chain joins TRBV3-1 (or the pseudogene TRBV3-2) and TRBJ2-2, with a possible D match to TRBD2 (6 bases). The V end was cut by 8 bases, the J end by 4 bases, with 11 bases between. The CDR3 totals 13 residues. Germline V gene data show CDR1 as LGHDT and CDR2 as YNNKEL (reference sequence). The CDR3 DNA follows: TGTGCCAGCGGGGGGACTGCCACCGGGGAGCTGTTTTTT. It specifies CASGGTATGELFF.

This chain connects TRBV4-2 to TRBJ2-2, with a tentative D call TRBD2 (5 bases). Deletions cut 2 bases from V and 5 bases from J, with 18 bases between. The germline CDR1 and CDR2 sequences are LGHNA and YNFKEQ. This CDR3 is built from 17 residues. CDR3 region: CASSQRLSGPRTGELFF. The CDR3 DNA reads TGTGCCAGCAGCCAAAGGCTAAGCGGACCGAGGACCGGGGAGCTGTTTTTT.

The chain uses TRBV19 and TRBJ1-1; 9 positions agree with TRBD1. The CDR3 contains 13 residues. CDR1 is LNHDA, CDR2 SQIVND, per germline (reference sequence). V dropped 5 bases and J dropped 5; count of bases not matched to a gene: 3. CDR3 DNA sequence: TGTGCCAGTAGTCCGACAGGGGGGACTGAAGCTTTCTTT. This encodes CASSPTGGTEAFF.

The CDR3 nucleotides are TGCGCCAGCAGCTCTGGCGACTACCCTAACACCGGGGAGCTGTTTTTT. Its translation: CASSSGDYPNTGELFF. The chain employs TRBV5-1 and TRBJ2-2, with D possibly TRBD2 on 5 matching bases. This CDR3 has 16 residues. Germline CDR1 and CDR2: SGHRS and YFSETQ. V dropped 3 bases and J dropped 2 bases, with 14 bases sitting between them.

This sequence joins TRBV6-1 and TRBJ2-7, with 7 nucleotides matching TRBD1. The germline V gene encodes CDR1 MNHNS and CDR2 SASEGT. V gave up 3 bases and J gave up 9 bases; unmatched junction bases: 5. The CDR3 is 12 residues long. The CDR3 sequence is CASSDDRVRQYF. The CDR3 DNA is TGTGCCAGCAGTGACGACAGGGTACGGCAGTACTTC.

The V and J genes are TRBV5-1 and TRBJ2-2; the D gene is possibly TRBD2 (5 bases). CDR1 is SGHRS and CDR2 is YFSETQ in the germline V gene. Between the trimmed V and J ends, which lost 0 bases and 6 bases, there was a span of 15 bases. The CDR3 consists of 16 residues. In nucleotides, the CDR3 is TGCGCCAGCAGCTTGGGAGTCCTGAAGGGAGCCGGGGAGCTGTTTTTT. Amino acids: CASSLGVLKGAGELFF.

This clone was seen only once. The chain uses TRBV11-3 and TRBJ2-2, with D perhaps TRBD2 (6 bases). The CDR3 consists of 14 residues. Trimming stripped 6 bases from V and 6 bases from J, with 14 bases between. Per germline, CDR1 SGHNT and CDR2 YENEEA. The CDR3 sequence: CASRMGLGAGELFF. The DNA of the CDR3 is TGTGCCAGCAGGATGGGACTCGGGGCCGGGGAGCTGTTTTTT.

The genes are TRBV5-1 and TRBJ1-5; 8 nucleotides agree with TRBD1. V lost 3 bases to trimming and J lost 6 bases; unmatched junction nucleotides: 8. CDR1 is SGHRS, CDR2 YFSETQ, per germline. This CDR3 region has 15 residues. CDR3 bases: TGCGCCAGCAGCTCAGGACAGGGCGGGAGTCAGCCCCAGCATTTT. It encodes CASSSGQGGSQPQHF. The complete variable domain, with remaining parts taken from reference TRBV5-1 and TRBJ1-5, reads KAGVTQTPRYLIKTRGQQVTLSCSPISGHRSVSWYQQTPGQGLQFLFEYFSETQRNKGNFPGRFSGRQFSNSRSEMNVSTLELGDSALYLCASSSGQGGSQPQHFGDGTRLSIL.

The chain has TRBV5-1 and TRBJ2-7, with unresolved D. V lost 0 bases and J 5 bases, leaving 12 bases between the germline ends. The CDR3 contains 14 residues. The germline gives CDR1 SGHRS, CDR2 YFSETQ. The CDR3 is CASSLGPTNHEQYF. The DNA for the CDR3 is TGCGCCAGCAGCTTGGGACCGACAAACCACGAGCAGTACTTC.

This clone occurred once. CDR3 protein: CASSQRSGEADTQYF. The CDR3 bases are TGCGCCAGCAGCCAACGTAGCGGGGAGGCAGATACGCAGTATTTT. J is TRBJ2-3 and V is TRBV4-3; 8 bases agree with TRBD2. The germline CDR1 and CDR2 sequences are LGHNA and YSLEER. The ends lost 2 bases at V and 4 bases at J; junction bases unmatched: 5. The CDR3 totals 15 residues.

The chain recombines TRBV19 with TRBJ2-3; D not certain. Per the germline V gene, CDR1 is LNHDA and CDR2 is SQIVND (reference sequence). With 6 bases removed from V and 6 bases from J, the gap between germline ends came to 16 bases. This CDR3 comprises 14 residues. In DNA, the CDR3 is TGTGCCAGTAGCAGCTCGGGTGTACCCGATACGCAGTATTTT. Translation: CASSSSGVPDTQYF. The complete variable domain, with remaining parts taken from reference TRBV19 and TRBJ2-3, reads DGGITQSPKYLFRKEGQNVTLSCEQNLNHDAMYWYRQDPGQGLRLIYYSQIVNDFQKGDIAEGYSVSREKKESFPLTVTSAQKNPTAFYLCASSSSGVPDTQYFGPGTRLTVL.

This clone was counted a single time. This chain joins TRBV14 and TRBJ2-5, with D possibly matching TRBD2 (7 bases). The CDR3 is 16 residues long. Trimming removed 6 bases from V and 4 bases from J, with 21 bases in between. Per germline, CDR1 SGHDN and CDR2 FVKESK. As DNA, the CDR3 is TGTGCCAGCAGTCCCCTGCGGGGGAGAGGGGGAGAGACCCAGTACTTC. Its translation: CASSPLRGRGGETQYF.

The gene calls are TRBV18 and TRBJ2-6, with TRBD2 matching over 11 bases. The CDR3 extends over 18 amino acids. The ends lost 1 base at V and 0 bases at J; junction bases unmatched: 2. Germline V lookup: CDR1 KGHSH, CDR2 LQKENI. CDR3 residues: CASSPRLAGSSGANVLTF. CDR3 nucleotide sequence: TGTGCCAGCTCACCACGACTAGCGGGGAGCTCTGGGGCCAACGTCCTGACTTTC. The full variable domain, with the rest looked up from reference TRBV18 and TRBJ2-6, is NAGVMQNPRHLVRRRGQEARLRCSPMKGHSHVYWYRQLPEEGLKFMVYLQKENIIDESGMPKERFSAEFPKEGPSILRIQQVVRGDSAAYFCASSPRLAGSSGANVLTFGAGSRLTVL.

The chain links TRBV19 to TRBJ1-1; weak D call: TRBD1 (6 bases). V shed 1 base and J shed 5 bases, with 11 bases lying between them. The CDR3 consists of 14 residues. The germline CDR1 and CDR2 sequences are LNHDA and SQIVND (reference sequence). CDR3 coding DNA: TGTGCCAGTAGTATAGCCAGGGGAAATACTGAAGCTTTCTTT. It is translated as CASSIARGNTEAFF.

The sample holds a few counts of this clone. This chain links TRBV12-3 or TRBV12-4 with TRBJ1-4, with unresolved D. Trimming pared 1 base from V and 11 bases from J, leaving 8 bases between. The CDR3 loop spans 12 amino acids. Written as DNA, the CDR3 is TGTGCCAGCAGTTTAGATACGGAGAAACTGTTTTTT. This encodes CASSLDTEKLFF.

The gene calls are TRBV28 and TRBJ1-1; no reliable D call. Germline V CDR1 and CDR2: MDHEN, SYDVKM. The CDR3 length is 13 residues. Trimming removed 5 bases from V and 5 bases from J, with 12 bases in between. CDR3 amino acids: CASSDSGETEAFF. The CDR3 region has the DNA TGTGCCAGCAGTGACTCGGGTGAAACTGAAGCTTTCTTT.

The chain carries TRBV5-1 and TRBJ2-1; the D gene is possibly TRBD1 (6 bases). Germline-derived CDR1 and CDR2 are SGHRS and YFSETQ. This CDR3 spans 14 amino acids. Trimming left V 1 base short and J 9 bases short, with 14 bases between. For the CDR3, the DNA is TGCGCCAGCAGCTTGCAACAGGGTAGAGTTGAGCAGTTCTTC. As protein: CASSLQQGRVEQFF. Complete variable domain (other parts from reference TRBV5-1 and TRBJ2-1): KAGVTQTPRYLIKTRGQQVTLSCSPISGHRSVSWYQQTPGQGLQFLFEYFSETQRNKGNFPGRFSGRQFSNSRSEMNVSTLELGDSALYLCASSLQQGRVEQFFGPGTRLTVL.